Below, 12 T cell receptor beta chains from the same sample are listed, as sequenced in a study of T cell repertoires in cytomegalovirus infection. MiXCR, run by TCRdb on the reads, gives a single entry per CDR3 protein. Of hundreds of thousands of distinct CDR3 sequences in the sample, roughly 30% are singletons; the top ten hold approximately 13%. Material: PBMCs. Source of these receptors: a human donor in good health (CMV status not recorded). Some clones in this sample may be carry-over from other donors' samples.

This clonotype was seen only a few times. CDR3 nucleotides: TGCGCCAGCAGCCAGGAACAGGGGCCCCTCGCAACTAATGAAAAACTGTTTTTT. This gives the protein CASSQEQGPLATNEKLFF. The V call is TRBV4-1, the J call TRBJ1-4, with 7 bases matching TRBD1. CDR1 and CDR2 (germline): MGHRA, YSYEKL. The CDR3 has 18 residues. V lost 3 bases and J lost 0; bases outside the gene matches: 10.

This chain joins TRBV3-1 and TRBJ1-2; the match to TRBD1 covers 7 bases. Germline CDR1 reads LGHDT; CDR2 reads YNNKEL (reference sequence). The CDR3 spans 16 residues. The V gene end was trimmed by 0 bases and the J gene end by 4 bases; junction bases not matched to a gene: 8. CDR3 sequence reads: CASSQEGRQGVYGYTF. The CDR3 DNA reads TGTGCCAGCAGCCAAGAGGGGAGACAGGGCGTCTATGGCTACACCTTC.

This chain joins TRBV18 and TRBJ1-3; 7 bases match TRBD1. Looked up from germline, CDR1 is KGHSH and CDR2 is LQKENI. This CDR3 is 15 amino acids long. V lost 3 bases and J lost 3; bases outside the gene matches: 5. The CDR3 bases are TGTGCCAGCTCACCCCCGACAGGGCGTGGAAACACCATATATTTT. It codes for CASSPPTGRGNTIYF.

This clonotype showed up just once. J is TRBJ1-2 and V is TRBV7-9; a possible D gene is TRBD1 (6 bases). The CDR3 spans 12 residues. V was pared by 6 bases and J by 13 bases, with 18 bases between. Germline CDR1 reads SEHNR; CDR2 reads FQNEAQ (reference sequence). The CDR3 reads CASSPGGYVSTF. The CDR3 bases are TGTGCCAGCAGTCCTGGGGGCTATGTCTCCACCTTC.

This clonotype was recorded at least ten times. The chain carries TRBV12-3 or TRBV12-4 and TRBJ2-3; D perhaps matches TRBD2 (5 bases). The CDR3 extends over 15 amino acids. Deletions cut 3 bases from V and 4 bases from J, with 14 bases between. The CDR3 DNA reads TGTGCCAGCAGTTTTACCCTAGCTGGATCAGATACGCAGTATTTT. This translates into CASSFTLAGSDTQYF.

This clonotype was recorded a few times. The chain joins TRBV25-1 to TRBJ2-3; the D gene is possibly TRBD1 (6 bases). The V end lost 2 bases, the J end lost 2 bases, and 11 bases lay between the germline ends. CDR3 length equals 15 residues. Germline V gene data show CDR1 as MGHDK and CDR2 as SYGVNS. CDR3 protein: CASSEKGQTTDTQYF. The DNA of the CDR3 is TGTGCCAGCAGTGAAAAAGGACAGACCACAGATACGCAGTATTTT. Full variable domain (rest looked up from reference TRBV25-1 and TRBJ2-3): EADIYQTPRYLVIGTGKKITLECSQTMGHDKMYWYQQDPGMELHLIHYSYGVNSTEKGDLSSESTVSRIRTEHFPLTLESARPSHTSQYLCASSEKGQTTDTQYFGPGTRLTVL.

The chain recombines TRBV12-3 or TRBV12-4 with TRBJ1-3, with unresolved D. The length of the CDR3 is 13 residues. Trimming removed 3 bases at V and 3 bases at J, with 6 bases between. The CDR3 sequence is CASSFGDGNTIYF. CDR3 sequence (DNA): TGTGCCAGCAGTTTTGGGGATGGAAACACCATATATTTT.

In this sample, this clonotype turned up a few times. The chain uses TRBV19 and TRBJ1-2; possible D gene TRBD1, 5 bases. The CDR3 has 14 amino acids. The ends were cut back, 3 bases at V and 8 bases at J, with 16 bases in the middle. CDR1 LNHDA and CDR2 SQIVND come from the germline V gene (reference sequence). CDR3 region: CASSIRGDLRGYTF. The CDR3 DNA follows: TGTGCCAGTAGTATTCGAGGGGATCTCCGCGGCTACACCTTC.

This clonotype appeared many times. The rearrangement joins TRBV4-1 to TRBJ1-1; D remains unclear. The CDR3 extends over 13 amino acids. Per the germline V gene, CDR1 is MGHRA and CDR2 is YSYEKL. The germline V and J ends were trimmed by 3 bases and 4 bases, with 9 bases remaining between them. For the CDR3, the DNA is TGCGCCAGCAGCCATTCTACGAGCACTGAAGCTTTCTTT. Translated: CASSHSTSTEAFF.

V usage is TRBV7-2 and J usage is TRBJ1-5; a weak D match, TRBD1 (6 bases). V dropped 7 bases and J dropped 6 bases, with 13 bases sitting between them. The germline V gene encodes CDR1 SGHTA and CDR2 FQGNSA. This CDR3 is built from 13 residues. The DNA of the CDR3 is TGTGCCAGCAACGAGGGGGTACGTCAGCCCCAGCATTTT. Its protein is CASNEGVRQPQHF.

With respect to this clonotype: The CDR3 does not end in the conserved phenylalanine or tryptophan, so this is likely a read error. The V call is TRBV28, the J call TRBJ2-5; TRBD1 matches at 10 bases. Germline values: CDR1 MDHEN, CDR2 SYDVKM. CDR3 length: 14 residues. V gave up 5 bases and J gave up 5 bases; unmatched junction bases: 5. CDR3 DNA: TGTGCCAGCAGTCGGACAGGGGGAAGCGAGACCCAGTACTTA. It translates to CASSRTGGSETQYL.

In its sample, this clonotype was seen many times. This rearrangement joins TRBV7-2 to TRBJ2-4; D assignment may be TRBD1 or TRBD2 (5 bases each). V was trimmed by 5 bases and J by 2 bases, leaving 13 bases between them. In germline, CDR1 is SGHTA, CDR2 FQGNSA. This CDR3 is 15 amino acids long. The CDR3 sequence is CASSRDRTSKNIQYF. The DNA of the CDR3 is TGTGCCAGCAGCCGGGACCGGACGTCCAAAAACATTCAGTACTTC.